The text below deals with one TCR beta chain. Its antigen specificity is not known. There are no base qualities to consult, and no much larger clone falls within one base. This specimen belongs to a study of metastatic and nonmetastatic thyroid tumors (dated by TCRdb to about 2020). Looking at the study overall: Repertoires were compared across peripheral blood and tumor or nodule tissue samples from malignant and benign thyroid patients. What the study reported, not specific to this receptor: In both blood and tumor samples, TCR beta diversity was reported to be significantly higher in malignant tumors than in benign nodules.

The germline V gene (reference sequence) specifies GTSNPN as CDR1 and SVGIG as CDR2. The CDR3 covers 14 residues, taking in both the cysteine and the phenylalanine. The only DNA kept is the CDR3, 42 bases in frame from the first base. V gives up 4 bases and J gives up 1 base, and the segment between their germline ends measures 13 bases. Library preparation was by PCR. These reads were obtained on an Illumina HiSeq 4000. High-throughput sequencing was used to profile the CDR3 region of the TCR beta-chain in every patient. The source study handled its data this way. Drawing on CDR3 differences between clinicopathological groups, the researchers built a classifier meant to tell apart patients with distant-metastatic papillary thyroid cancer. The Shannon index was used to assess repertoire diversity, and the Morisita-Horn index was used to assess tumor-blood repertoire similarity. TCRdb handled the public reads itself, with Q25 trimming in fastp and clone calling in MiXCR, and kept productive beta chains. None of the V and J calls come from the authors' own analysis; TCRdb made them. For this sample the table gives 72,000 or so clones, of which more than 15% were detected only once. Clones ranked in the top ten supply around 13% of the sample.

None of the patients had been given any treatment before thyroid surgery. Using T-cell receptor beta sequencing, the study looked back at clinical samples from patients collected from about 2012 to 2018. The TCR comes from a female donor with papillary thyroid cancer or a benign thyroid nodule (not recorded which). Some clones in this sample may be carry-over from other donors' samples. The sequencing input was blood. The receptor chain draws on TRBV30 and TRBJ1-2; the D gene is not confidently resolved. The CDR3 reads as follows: CAWISLQINYGYTF. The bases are TGTGCCTGGATTTCGTTACAGATTAACTATGGCTACACCTTC.